The next 25 T cell receptor beta chains were all read from a single sample in a study of naive and memory T cell subsets. Study observations and caveats: Naive repertoires, especially CD8, held a few larger clonotypes, possibly memory cells re-expressing CD45RA.

For these receptors, no antigen is known. Two oligonucleotides, mixed equimolar, formed the beta constant-region primer covering TRBC1 and TRBC2. Nested alpha and beta constant-region primers with the SP2 primer drove four PCR rounds on ligated cDNA. Each CDR3 protein is one row after TCRdb ran MiXCR on the UMI-ligation and nested PCR reads. The sample holds under 150,000 distinct CDR3 sequences, approximately 21% seen once. Specimen: naive CD8+ T cells from blood. Receptors were obtained from a human donor in good health.

This clonotype was seen more than once but under ten times. This sequence joins TRBV6-2 or TRBV6-3 and TRBJ1-1; TRBD1 aligns across 8 bases. Looked up from germline, CDR1 is MNHEY and CDR2 is SVGEGT. This CDR3 contains 14 residues. With 4 bases clipped from V and 5 bases from J, the junction kept 6 bases outside the gene matches. This CDR3 is CASSFDRGKTEAFF. The CDR3 DNA is TGTGCCAGCAGTTTCGACAGGGGTAAAACTGAAGCTTTCTTT.

The chain combines TRBV18 with TRBJ2-7, with 7 positions matching TRBD1. The CDR3 contains 14 residues. Germline V gene data show CDR1 as KGHSH and CDR2 as LQKENI. V lost 6 bases to trimming and J lost 3 bases; unmatched junction nucleotides: 8. In DNA, the CDR3 is TGTGCCAGCTCGCCCGGGACAGAGTACTACGAGCAGTACTTC. Protein product: CASSPGTEYYEQYF.

This clonotype was detected a few times. The rearrangement links TRBV24-1 to TRBJ2-1; the match to TRBD1 covers 7 bases. Per the germline V gene, CDR1 is KGHDR and CDR2 is SFDVKD. The V gene end was trimmed by 4 bases and the J gene end by 0 bases; junction bases not matched to a gene: 5. The CDR3 runs 16 residues. The CDR3 nucleotides are TGTGCCACCAGTGAGGATAGGGACAGCTCCTACAATGAGCAGTTCTTC. As protein: CATSEDRDSSYNEQFF.

This clonotype was seen a handful of times. The chain carries TRBV5-1 and TRBJ2-7; the D gene is possibly TRBD1 (6 bases). This CDR3 is built from 14 residues. From germline, CDR1 is SGHRS and CDR2 YFSETQ. Trimming left V 6 bases short and J 6 bases short, with 19 bases between. The CDR3 DNA sequence: TGCGCCAGCAACGGTCAGGGGTACGGAGGCGAGCAGTACTTC. This codes for CASNGQGYGGEQYF. The full variable domain, in which reference TRBV5-1 and TRBJ2-7 provide the parts outside the CDR3, is KAGVTQTPRYLIKTRGQQVTLSCSPISGHRSVSWYQQTPGQGLQFLFEYFSETQRNKGNFPGRFSGRQFSNSRSEMNVSTLELGDSALYLCASNGQGYGGEQYFGPGTRLTVT.

As DNA, the CDR3 is TGTGCCAGCAGCTTAGCGACTAGCGAAGATAGGGAGACCCAGTACTTC. This codes for CASSLATSEDRETQYF. The rearrangement links TRBV7-9 to TRBJ2-5, with 8 bases lining up with TRBD2. After removal of 0 bases from V and 5 bases from J, the junction contained 8 bases not matched to a gene. The CDR3 totals 16 residues. Germline V gene lookup returns CDR1 SEHNR and CDR2 FQNEAQ (reference sequence).

This clonotype was detected a few times. J is TRBJ2-5 and V is TRBV28; 7 bases are shared with TRBD2. Trimming at V came to 3 bases and at J to 5 bases, leaving 6 bases not matched to a gene. The CDR3 loop spans 14 amino acids. Germline loops: CDR1 MDHEN, CDR2 SYDVKM. CDR3 in amino acids: CASSLSGVGETQYF. CDR3 DNA: TGTGCCAGCAGTTTGAGCGGGGTAGGGGAGACCCAGTACTTC.

The chain joins TRBV3-1 to TRBJ2-2, with a weak D call TRBD1 (6 bases). This CDR3 has 16 amino acids. Trimming cost V 1 base and J 3 bases, with 12 bases left between them. Germline V gene sequence: CDR1 LGHDT, CDR2 YNNKEL (reference sequence). The CDR3 nucleotides read TGTGCCAGCAGCCAAGGCAGGGGCCAAGACACCGGGGAGCTGTTTTTT. It is translated as CASSQGRGQDTGELFF.

This clonotype was counted only a few times. The gene calls are TRBV9 and TRBJ2-1, with D tentatively TRBD2 (6 bases). Germline V gene data show CDR1 as SGDLS and CDR2 as YYNGEE. The CDR3 runs 15 residues. Trimming took off 0 bases at V and 6 bases at J, with 13 bases between the two ends. DNA of the CDR3: TGTGCCAGCAGCGTAGACTCTGCGGGACGCAATGAGCAGTTCTTC. It is translated as CASSVDSAGRNEQFF.

This clonotype was recorded a few times. The V call is TRBV28, the J call TRBJ2-1; 11 bases map to TRBD2. CDR3 size: 15 residues. Trimming cost V 3 bases and J 10 bases; bases outside gene matches: 8. Looked up from germline, CDR1 is MDHEN and CDR2 is SYDVKM. The CDR3 reads CASSFASGRLREQFF. The CDR3 DNA sequence: TGTGCCAGCAGTTTCGCTAGCGGGAGGCTCCGGGAGCAGTTCTTC.

The chain recombines TRBV2 with TRBJ1-1; 10 bases align to TRBD1. The V segment lost 3 bases and the J segment 3 bases; nucleotides outside the gene matches: 13. Germline V gene lookup returns CDR1 SNHLY and CDR2 FYNNEI. The CDR3 contains 18 residues. The DNA of the CDR3 is TGTGCCAGCAGTGACCGGGCCGGGACAGGGGTTATGGACACTGAAGCTTTCTTT. Its translation is CASSDRAGTGVMDTEAFF.

Ten or more counts support this clonotype. This sequence joins TRBV20-1 and TRBJ1-5; D uncertain. Germline values: CDR1 DFQATT, CDR2 SNEGSKA (reference sequence). CDR3 length equals 15 residues. Trimming stripped 3 bases from V and 0 bases from J, with 12 bases between. The CDR3 loop is CSASPGEYSNQPQHF. Written as DNA, the CDR3 is TGCAGTGCTAGCCCTGGGGAGTATAGCAATCAGCCCCAGCATTTT.

The gene calls are TRBV29-1 and TRBJ2-3; 10 nucleotides line up with TRBD2. The CDR3 runs to 18 residues. Trimming took 0 bases from V and 3 from J; bases not matched to a gene: 12. Germline lookup yields CDR1 SQVTM and CDR2 ANQGSEA. CDR3 protein: CSVEEAGLAGDWTDTQYF. DNA of the CDR3: TGCAGCGTTGAAGAAGCGGGGCTAGCGGGAGATTGGACAGATACGCAGTATTTT.

This clonotype was observed once. The chain couples TRBV2 to TRBJ1-3; D gene uncertain. V lost 7 bases to trimming and J lost 4 bases, with 20 bases between them. CDR1 SNHLY and CDR2 FYNNEI come from the germline V gene. The CDR3 is 16 residues long. The DNA of the CDR3 is TGTGCCAGCAACCCGACATCCGTTGGCTCCGGAAACACCATATATTTT. This sequence encodes CASNPTSVGSGNTIYF.

V usage is TRBV14 and J usage is TRBJ1-1; D ambiguous. The CDR3 runs 13 residues. The germline V gene encodes CDR1 SGHDN and CDR2 FVKESK. The ends were cut back, 1 base at V and 4 bases at J, with 7 bases in the middle. CDR3 amino acids: CASSQASSTEAFF. CDR3 bases: TGTGCCAGCAGCCAAGCGAGCAGCACTGAAGCTTTCTTT. Drawing the rest from reference TRBV14 and TRBJ1-1, the complete variable domain is EAGVTQFPSHSVIEKGQTVTLRCDPISGHDNLYWYRRVMGKEIKFLLHFVKESKQDESGMPNNRFLAERTGGTYSTLKVQPAELEDSGVYFCASSQASSTEAFFGQGTRLTVV.

This clonotype was detected only a few times. The V and J genes are TRBV20-1 and TRBJ2-5, with 10 bases identical to TRBD2. The CDR3 spans 14 residues. CDR1 and CDR2 from the germline V gene are DFQATT and SNEGSKA (reference sequence). V shed 3 bases, J shed 4 bases, and the junction held 5 bases outside the gene matches. This chain's CDR3 is CSASSGRAGETQYF. DNA of the CDR3: TGCAGTGCTAGCAGCGGGAGGGCCGGAGAGACCCAGTACTTC.

This clonotype came up a few times. V gene TRBV28 combines with J gene TRBJ1-5; D unresolved. V lost 7 bases, J lost 0 bases, and 10 bases lay in between. The CDR3 runs 14 residues. The germline gives CDR1 MDHEN, CDR2 SYDVKM. CDR3 nucleotide sequence: TGTGCCAGCAACCTACCGTATAGCAATCAGCCCCAGCATTTT. Encoded protein: CASNLPYSNQPQHF.

There are a few counts of this clonotype. V and J are TRBV27 and TRBJ1-1; possible D gene TRBD1, 5 bases. V lost 7 bases and J lost 0, with 15 bases in between. The CDR3 loop spans 15 amino acids. Germline V gene sequence: CDR1 MNHEY, CDR2 SMNVEV (reference sequence). CDR3 bases: TGTGCCAGCATTGTAGGGCAGGGACTGAACACTGAAGCTTTCTTT. It encodes CASIVGQGLNTEAFF.

This clonotype showed up just a few times. V gene TRBV29-1 combines with J gene TRBJ2-5; D perhaps matches TRBD2 (6 bases). CDR1 SQVTM and CDR2 ANQGSEA come from the germline V gene. V lost 5 bases and J 0 bases, leaving 19 bases between the germline ends. The CDR3 has 16 residues. The CDR3 nucleotides read TGCAGCGTTCCGCGGGGAATTGCGGGATACCAAGAGACCCAGTACTTC. It codes for CSVPRGIAGYQETQYF.

This clonotype was detected a few times. The rearrangement links TRBV5-1 to TRBJ2-5, with no clear D. V shed 0 bases and J shed 11 bases, with 8 bases lying between them. This CDR3 is built from 11 residues. CDR1 and CDR2 (germline): SGHRS, YFSETQ. The CDR3 nucleotides read TGCGCCAGCAGCTTGGATGGGTATCAGTACTTC. Amino acid sequence: CASSLDGYQYF.

Only one count was recorded for this clonotype. V usage is TRBV15 and J usage is TRBJ2-7; 10 bases are shared with TRBD1. CDR3 length: 16 amino acids. CDR1 and CDR2 from the germline V gene are LNHNV and YYDKDF (reference sequence). V was pared by 6 bases and J by 2 bases, with 10 bases of the junction left unmatched. This CDR3 is CATSAYSGTGAYEQYF. The CDR3, as DNA: TGTGCCACCAGTGCTTACTCCGGGACAGGGGCCTACGAGCAGTACTTC.

V usage is TRBV28 and J usage is TRBJ2-7; D is tentatively TRBD1 or TRBD2 (5 bases each). Germline V lookup: CDR1 MDHEN, CDR2 SYDVKM. The CDR3 length is 16 residues. The ends were cut back, 6 bases at V and 3 bases at J, with 21 bases in the middle. Written as DNA, the CDR3 is TGTGCCAGCAGCCATGGAGTGAGGGGAGTCGTCTACGAGCAGTACTTC. This translates into CASSHGVRGVVYEQYF.

In its sample, this clonotype was seen a few times. The rearrangement joins TRBV28 to TRBJ2-1; TRBD2 aligns across 7 bases. The V gene's germline CDR1 is MDHEN and CDR2 SYDVKM. The ends lost 5 bases at V and 4 bases at J; junction bases unmatched: 11. The CDR3 length is 16 residues. The CDR3 spells CASSQILAEAYNEQFF. CDR3 DNA: TGTGCCAGCAGTCAGATTCTAGCGGAAGCATACAATGAGCAGTTCTTC.

This clonotype has only a few counts. The gene calls are TRBV7-9 and TRBJ2-1; D call uncertain. The CDR3 is made up of 14 amino acids. CDR1 SEHNR and CDR2 FQNEAQ come from the germline V gene (reference sequence). The V gene lost 1 base and the J gene lost 7 bases, with 11 bases spanning the gap. The CDR3 region has the DNA TGTGCCAGCAGCTTAGATTCCAGGTCGAATGAGCAGTTCTTC. Its translation is CASSLDSRSNEQFF.

The table lists this clonotype with a few counts. V gene TRBV14 combines with J gene TRBJ2-1; D is unresolved. The V end lost 4 bases, the J end lost 9 bases, and 10 bases lay between the germline ends. The V gene's germline CDR1 is SGHDN and CDR2 FVKESK. The CDR3 is 12 amino acids. The CDR3 spells CASSPLGSEQFF. DNA of the CDR3: TGTGCCAGCAGCCCTCTAGGAAGTGAGCAGTTCTTC. Filled out from reference TRBV14 and TRBJ2-1, the complete variable domain reads EAGVTQFPSHSVIEKGQTVTLRCDPISGHDNLYWYRRVMGKEIKFLLHFVKESKQDESGMPNNRFLAERTGGTYSTLKVQPAELEDSGVYFCASSPLGSEQFFGPGTRLTVL.

V gene TRBV28 combines with J gene TRBJ2-1, with D hard to call. The germline V gene encodes CDR1 MDHEN and CDR2 SYDVKM. CDR3 size: 14 residues. V dropped 7 bases and J dropped 4 bases, with 14 bases sitting between them. The CDR3 region has the DNA TGTGCCAGCACCCTAGACCCAGAGTACAATGAGCAGTTCTTC. Protein: CASTLDPEYNEQFF.